Listed below are T cell receptor beta chains from one sample, sequenced in a study of blood T cells in healthy people across ages. TCRdb passed the 5' RACE reads through MiXCR, listing each CDR3 protein once. Of about 1.6 million distinct CDR3 sequences listed, roughly 32% are singletons. The sequencing sample was made of blood. The receptors derive from a woman in her 30s in good health. CDR3s include the opening cysteine and the closing phenylalanine or tryptophan. A D gene is named only where the DNA matches it firmly. Rows give clone size only sometimes, using once, few, many, or a class for an expanded clone.

clone size | D gene | J gene | V gene | CDR3 protein | CDR3 DNA
- | - | TRBJ2-2 | TRBV5-5 | CASREVARPRAGELFF | TGTGCCAGCAGGGAAGTAGCTAGACCGCGGGCCGGGGAGCTGTTTTTT
few | - | TRBJ2-7 | TRBV11-2 | CASSLEGSRRDEQYF | TGTGCCAGCAGCTTAGAGGGCTCCCGGAGGGACGAGCAGTACTTC
- | TRBD2 | TRBJ2-5 | TRBV5-1 | CASSANHGGETQYF | TGCGCCAGCAGCGCGAACCACGGGGGGGAGACCCAGTACTTC
- | - | TRBJ1-5 | TRBV7-9 | CASSLAGGRNSNQPQHF | TGTGCCAGCAGCTTAGCGGGGGGACGGAATAGCAATCAGCCCCAGCATTTT
- | TRBD2 | TRBJ2-2 | TRBV29-1 | CSVTPGGGSGELFF | TGCAGCGTGACCCCGGGAGGGGGGTCCGGGGAGCTGTTTTTT
few | TRBD1 | TRBJ1-1 | TRBV3-1 | CASSRWTGRTEAFF | TGTGCCAGCAGCCGATGGACAGGGCGGACTGAAGCTTTCTTT
- | TRBD1 | TRBJ2-5 | TRBV7-9 | CASSPLKAGGRGETQYF | TGTGCCAGCAGCCCCTTAAAAGCAGGGGGTAGAGGGGAGACCCAGTACTTC
- | TRBD2 | TRBJ2-5 | TRBV20-1 | CSARGGAGGQETQYF | TGCAGTGCCAGAGGGGGAGCGGGAGGCCAAGAGACCCAGTACTTC
- | TRBD1 | TRBJ2-3 | TRBV28 | CASASRGQGLDTQYF | TGTGCCAGCGCCTCTCGGGGACAGGGTTTAGATACGCAGTATTTT
- | - | TRBJ1-5 | TRBV4-1 | CASSQGYGGNQPQHF | TGCGCCAGCAGCCAGGGGTATGGGGGCAATCAGCCCCAGCATTTT
- | - | TRBJ2-1 | TRBV27 | CASSFSGFVNEQFF | TGTGCCAGCAGTTTCTCGGGGTTCGTTAATGAGCAGTTCTTC
few | - | TRBJ2-3 | TRBV20-1 | CSAGPFGEWPDTQYF | TGCAGTGCTGGACCCTTTGGGGAGTGGCCAGATACGCAGTATTTT
few | - | TRBJ2-3 | TRBV2 | CASREGGSDTQYF | TGTGCCAGCAGGGAAGGGGGGTCAGATACGCAGTATTTT
few | TRBD1 | TRBJ2-7 | TRBV5-6 | CASREQGAAYEQYF | TGTGCCAGCAGGGAACAGGGGGCCGCCTACGAGCAGTACTTC
- | TRBD2 | TRBJ2-7 | TRBV5-1 | CASSSGTSFSYEQYF | TGCGCCAGCAGCAGCGGGACTAGCTTCTCCTACGAGCAGTACTTC
- | - | TRBJ2-1 | TRBV29-1 | CSVVDGSSYNEQFF | TGCAGCGTGGTAGACGGTAGCTCCTACAATGAGCAGTTCTTC
few | - | TRBJ2-2 | TRBV12-5 | CASGLVPGELFF | TGTGCTAGTGGTTTGGTCCCCGGGGAGCTGTTTTTT
- | TRBD1 | TRBJ2-1 | TRBV27 | CASSRDRVNNEQFF | TGTGCCAGCAGTCGGGACAGGGTAAACAATGAGCAGTTCTTC
- | TRBD1 | TRBJ2-4 | TRBV20-1 | CSATDRASENIQYF | TGCAGTGCAACCGACAGGGCCAGTGAAAACATTCAGTACTTC
few | - | TRBJ1-1 | TRBV7-8 | CASSHRRGGTEAFF | TGTGCCAGCAGCCACCGGAGGGGTGGTACTGAAGCTTTCTTT
many | TRBD1 | TRBJ2-1 | TRBV7-9 | CASSLVGQGFGEQFF | TGTGCCAGCAGCTTAGTGGGACAGGGGTTCGGTGAGCAGTTCTTC
- | TRBD2 | TRBJ2-3 | TRBV12-3/TRBV12-4 | CASKTGLAETADTQYF | TGTGCCAGCAAGACGGGACTAGCGGAGACCGCAGATACGCAGTATTTT
few | - | TRBJ2-5 | TRBV18 | CASSPPVEAETQYF | TGTGCCAGCTCACCACCGGTGGAAGCAGAGACCCAGTACTTC
- | TRBD1 | TRBJ2-7 | TRBV3-1 | CASSQIAQGYDEQYF | TGTGCCAGCAGCCAAATAGCACAGGGGTACGACGAGCAGTACTTC
- | - | TRBJ2-1 | TRBV7-2 | CASSLEMGGSFSYNEQFF | TGTGCCAGCAGCTTAGAGATGGGGGGCTCGTTCTCCTACAATGAGCAGTTCTTC
few | TRBD1 | TRBJ1-3 | TRBV20-1 | CSAHNPGQGFGNTIYF | TGCAGTGCTCATAACCCGGGACAGGGGTTTGGAAACACCATATATTTT
- | TRBD1 | TRBJ1-2 | TRBV7-9 | CASSFDGTGSYGYTF | TGTGCCAGCAGCTTCGACGGGACAGGGAGCTATGGCTACACCTTC
once | TRBD2 | TRBJ2-3 | TRBV5-1 | CASSLGGSGANTDTQYF | TGCGCCAGCAGCTTGGGTGGAAGCGGGGCGAACACAGATACGCAGTATTTT
- | - | TRBJ2-7 | TRBV5-1 | CTSWGPGLYAYEQYF | TGCACCAGCTGGGGACCGGGACTTTACGCCTACGAGCAGTACTTC
few | - | TRBJ1-5 | TRBV9 | CASSVGGNSNQPQHF | TGTGCCAGCAGCGTAGGTGGGAATAGCAATCAGCCCCAGCATTTT
few | TRBD1 | TRBJ2-1 | TRBV28 | CASSKTGLDYNEQFF | TGTGCCAGCAGTAAGACAGGGCTCGACTACAATGAGCAGTTCTTC
- | TRBD2 | TRBJ2-1 | TRBV20-1 | CSASSGPITTNEQFF | TGCAGTGCTTCTAGCGGACCAATTACGACAAATGAGCAGTTCTTC
few | TRBD1 | TRBJ2-1 | TRBV5-1 | CASSLLDRGLSNEQFF | TGCGCCAGCAGCTTGCTGGACAGGGGGTTATCAAATGAGCAGTTCTTC
- | - | TRBJ2-7 | TRBV6-5 | CASSYSIDRDSYEQYF | TGTGCCAGCAGTTACTCGATAGATAGGGACTCCTACGAGCAGTACTTC
- | TRBD1 | TRBJ1-5 | TRBV5-5 | CTSSLETGHQPQHF | TGTACCAGCAGCTTGGAGACAGGGCATCAGCCCCAGCATTTT
once | TRBD1 | TRBJ1-3 | TRBV11-2 | CVSSLVGWRMPGTGTSSGNTIYF | TGTGTCAGCAGCTTAGTTGGATGGCGTATGCCTGGGACAGGGACGAGCTCTGGAAACACCATATATTTT
- | - | TRBJ1-2 | TRBV3-1 | CASSRGAAGGGYGYTF | TGTGCCAGCAGCCGGGGAGCAGCTGGCGGTGGCTATGGCTACACCTTC
many | TRBD2 | TRBJ2-1 | TRBV12-3/TRBV12-4 | CASSMGTSGRNEQFF | TGTGCCAGCAGTATGGGGACTAGCGGGAGGAATGAGCAGTTCTTC
once | - | TRBJ1-1 | TRBV5-6 | CASSLERTMNTEAFF | TGTGCCAGCAGCTTGGAGAGGACAATGAACACTGAAGCTTTCTTT
- | - | TRBJ2-5 | TRBV20-1 | CSAGGRQYF | TGCAGTGCGGGGGGACGGCAGTACTTC
few | - | TRBJ1-1 | TRBV15 | CATSRDRLEGVAFF | TGTGCCACCAGCAGAGATCGGCTCGAGGGAGTTGCTTTCTTT
- | TRBD1 | TRBJ1-5 | TRBV28 | CASARGYSNQPQHF | TGTGCCAGCGCCAGGGGGTATAGCAATCAGCCCCAGCATTTT
few | - | TRBJ2-1 | TRBV27 | CASSQIPQPSNEQFF | TGTGCCAGCAGTCAAATCCCTCAACCCTCAAATGAGCAGTTCTTC
- | TRBD2 | TRBJ2-5 | TRBV4-1 | CASSPGTSQFSPQETQYF | TGCGCCAGCAGCCCAGGGACTAGCCAGTTTTCCCCACAAGAGACCCAGTACTTC
- | - | TRBJ1-1 | TRBV6-1 | CASSAQENTEAFF | TGCGCCAGCAGTGCTCAGGAAAACACTGAAGCTTTCTTT